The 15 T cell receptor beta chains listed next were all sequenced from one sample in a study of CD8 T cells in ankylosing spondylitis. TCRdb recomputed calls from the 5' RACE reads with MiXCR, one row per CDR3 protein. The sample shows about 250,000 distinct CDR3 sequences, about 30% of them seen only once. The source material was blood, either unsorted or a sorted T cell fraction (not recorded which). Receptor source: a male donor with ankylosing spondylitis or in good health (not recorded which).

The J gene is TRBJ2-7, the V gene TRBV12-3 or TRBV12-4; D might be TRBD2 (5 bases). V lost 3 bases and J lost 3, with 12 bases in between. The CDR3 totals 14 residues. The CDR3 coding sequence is TGTGCCAGCAGTTTCGGACTGCTCGACTACGAGCAGTACTTC. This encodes CASSFGLLDYEQYF.

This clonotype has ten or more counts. CDR3 nucleotides: TGCAGCGTCGCGGTAACTACCCCGGATGCGAAACTGTTTTTT. Its translation is CSVAVTTPDAKLFF. The rearrangement links TRBV29-1 to TRBJ1-4; D unclear. Germline V gives CDR1 SQVTM, CDR2 ANQGSEA. V was trimmed by 6 bases and J by 11 bases, leaving 22 bases between them. The CDR3 runs to 14 residues.

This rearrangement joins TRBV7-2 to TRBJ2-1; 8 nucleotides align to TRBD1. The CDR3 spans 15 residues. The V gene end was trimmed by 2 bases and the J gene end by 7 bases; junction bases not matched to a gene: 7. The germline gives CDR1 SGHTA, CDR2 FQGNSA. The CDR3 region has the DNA TGTGCCAGCAGCTTATCGACAGGGGTGGGTAATGAGCAGTTCTTC. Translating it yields CASSLSTGVGNEQFF.

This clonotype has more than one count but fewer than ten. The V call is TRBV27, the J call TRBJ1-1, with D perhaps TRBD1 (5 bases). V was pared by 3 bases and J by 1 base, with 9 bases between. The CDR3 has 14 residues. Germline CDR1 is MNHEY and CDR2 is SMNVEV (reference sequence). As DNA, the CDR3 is TGTGCCAGCAGTTTTGGGGGTCCGAACACTGAAGCTTTCTTT. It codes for CASSFGGPNTEAFF.

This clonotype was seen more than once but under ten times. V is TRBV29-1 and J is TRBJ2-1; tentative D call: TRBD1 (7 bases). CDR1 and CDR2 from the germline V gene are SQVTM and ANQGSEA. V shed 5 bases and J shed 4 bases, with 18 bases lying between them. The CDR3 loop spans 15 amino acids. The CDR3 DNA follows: TGCAGCGTTCCCCGGGGGACAGCCCTTTACAATGAGCAGTTCTTC. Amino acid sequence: CSVPRGTALYNEQFF.

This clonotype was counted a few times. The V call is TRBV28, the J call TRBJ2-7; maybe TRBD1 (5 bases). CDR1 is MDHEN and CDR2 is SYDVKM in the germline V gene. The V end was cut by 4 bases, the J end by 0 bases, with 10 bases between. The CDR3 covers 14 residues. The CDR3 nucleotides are TGTGCCAGCAGTTCCAGACAGAGCTCCTACGAGCAGTACTTC. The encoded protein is CASSSRQSSYEQYF.

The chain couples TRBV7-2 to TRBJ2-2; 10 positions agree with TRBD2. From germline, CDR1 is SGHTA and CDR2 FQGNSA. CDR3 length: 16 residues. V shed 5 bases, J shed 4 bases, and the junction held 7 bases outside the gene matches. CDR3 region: CASSPRLAGITGELFF. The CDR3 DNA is TGTGCCAGCAGCCCGAGACTAGCGGGTATCACCGGGGAGCTGTTTTTT. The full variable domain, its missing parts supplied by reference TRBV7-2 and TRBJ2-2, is GAGVSQSPSNKVTEKGKDVELRCDPISGHTALYWYRQSLGQGLEFLIYFQGNSAPDKSGLPSDRFSAERTGGSVSTLTIQRTQQEDSAVYLCASSPRLAGITGELFFGEGSRLTVL.

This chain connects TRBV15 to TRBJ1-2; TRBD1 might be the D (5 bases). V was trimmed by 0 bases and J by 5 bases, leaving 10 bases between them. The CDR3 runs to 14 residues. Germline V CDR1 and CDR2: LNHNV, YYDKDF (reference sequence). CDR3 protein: CATSRDGGVYGYTF. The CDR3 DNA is TGTGCCACCAGCAGAGATGGGGGGGTTTATGGCTACACCTTC.

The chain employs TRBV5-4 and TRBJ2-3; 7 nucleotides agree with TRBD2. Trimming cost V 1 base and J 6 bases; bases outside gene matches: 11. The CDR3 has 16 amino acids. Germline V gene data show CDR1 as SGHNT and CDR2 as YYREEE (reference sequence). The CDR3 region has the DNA TGTGCCAGCAGCTTGACCCTTGTCACCGGGGGGGATACGCAGTATTTT. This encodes CASSLTLVTGGDTQYF.

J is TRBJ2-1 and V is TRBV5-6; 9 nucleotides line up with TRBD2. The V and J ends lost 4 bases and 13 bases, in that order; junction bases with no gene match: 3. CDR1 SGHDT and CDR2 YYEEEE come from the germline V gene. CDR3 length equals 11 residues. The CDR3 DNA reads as TGTGCCAGCAGCGCGGGGGGGGTTCAGTTCTTC. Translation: CASSAGGVQFF. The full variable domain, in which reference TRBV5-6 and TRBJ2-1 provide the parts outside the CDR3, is DAGVTQSPTHLIKTRGQQVTLRCSPKSGHDTVSWYQQALGQGPQFIFQYYEEEERQRGNFPDRFSGHQFPNYSSELNVNALLLGDSALYLCASSAGGVQFFGPGTRLTVL.

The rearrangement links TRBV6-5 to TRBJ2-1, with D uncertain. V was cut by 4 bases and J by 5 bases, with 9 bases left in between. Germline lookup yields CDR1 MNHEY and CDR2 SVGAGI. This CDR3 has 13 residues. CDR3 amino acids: CASSSDENNEQFF. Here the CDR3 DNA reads TGTGCCAGCAGTTCCGACGAGAACAATGAGCAGTTCTTC.

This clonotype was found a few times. CDR3 region: CASSYDLPGPRRSTYEQYF. In DNA form, the CDR3 reads TGTGCCAGCAGTTACGATCTTCCGGGTCCACGGCGCTCTACCTACGAGCAGTACTTC. This chain joins TRBV6-5 and TRBJ2-7; D call uncertain. Per the germline V gene, CDR1 is MNHEY and CDR2 is SVGAGI. Trimming stripped 2 bases from V and 2 bases from J, with 25 bases between. The CDR3 is 19 residues long.

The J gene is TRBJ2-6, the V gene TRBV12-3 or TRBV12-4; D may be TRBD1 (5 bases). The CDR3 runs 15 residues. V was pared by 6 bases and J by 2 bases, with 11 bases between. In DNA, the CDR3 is TGTGCCAGCAGCCCTACAGGACCTGGGGCCAACGTCCTGACTTTC. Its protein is CASSPTGPGANVLTF.

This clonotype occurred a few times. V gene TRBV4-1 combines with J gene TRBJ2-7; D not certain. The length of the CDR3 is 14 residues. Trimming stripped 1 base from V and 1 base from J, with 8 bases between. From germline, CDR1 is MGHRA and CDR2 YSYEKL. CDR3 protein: CASSQGDNSYEQYF. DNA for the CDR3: TGCGCCAGCAGCCAAGGCGACAATTCCTACGAGCAGTACTTC.

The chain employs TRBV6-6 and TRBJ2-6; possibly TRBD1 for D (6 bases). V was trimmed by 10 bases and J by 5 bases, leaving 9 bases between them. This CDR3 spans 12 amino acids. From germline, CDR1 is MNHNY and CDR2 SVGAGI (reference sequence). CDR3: CATTGRANVLTF. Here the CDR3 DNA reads TGTGCCACCACAGGGAGGGCCAACGTCCTGACTTTC.